Here is one TCR beta chain with its context. V gave up 4 bases and J gave up 0 bases, with 16 bases separating them. The CDR3 covers 17 residues. Looked up from germline, CDR1 is SGHTA and CDR2 is FQGNSA. This table comes from immunoSEQ multiplex PCR, and its TCRdb copy is limited to in-frame clones, with some not included. The repertoire holds 75,000 to 95,000 clones, with nearly 90% as singletons. The sample originates from a study of control samples from healthy donors and cancer patients. The chain employs TRBV7-2 and TRBJ1-3, with D maybe TRBD1 (6 bases). Sequences were obtained from blood. This sequence was found in a woman aged 45 to 65 in good health. CDR3 residues: CASSSRTVGSSGNTIYF. The CDR3 DNA sequence: TGTGCCAGCAGCTCTAGGACAGTCGGGTCCTCTGGAAACACCATATATTTT.